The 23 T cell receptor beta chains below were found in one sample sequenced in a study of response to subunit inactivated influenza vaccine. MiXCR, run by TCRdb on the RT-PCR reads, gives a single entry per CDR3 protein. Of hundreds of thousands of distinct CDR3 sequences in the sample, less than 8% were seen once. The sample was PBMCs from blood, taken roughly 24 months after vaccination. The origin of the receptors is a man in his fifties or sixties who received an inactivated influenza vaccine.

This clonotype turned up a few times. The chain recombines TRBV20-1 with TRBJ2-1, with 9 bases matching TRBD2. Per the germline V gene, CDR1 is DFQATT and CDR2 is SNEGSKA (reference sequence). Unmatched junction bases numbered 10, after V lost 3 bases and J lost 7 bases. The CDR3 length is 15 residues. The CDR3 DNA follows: TGCAGTGCTAGGCCCCATAGCGGGGGTTGGAATGAGCAGTTCTTC. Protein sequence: CSARPHSGGWNEQFF.

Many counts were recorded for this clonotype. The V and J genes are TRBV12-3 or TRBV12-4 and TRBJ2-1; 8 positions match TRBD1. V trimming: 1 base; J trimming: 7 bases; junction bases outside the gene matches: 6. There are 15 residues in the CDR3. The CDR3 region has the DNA TGTGCCAGCAGTTTAGGGGCAGGGGGCGGAAATGAGCAGTTCTTC. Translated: CASSLGAGGGNEQFF.

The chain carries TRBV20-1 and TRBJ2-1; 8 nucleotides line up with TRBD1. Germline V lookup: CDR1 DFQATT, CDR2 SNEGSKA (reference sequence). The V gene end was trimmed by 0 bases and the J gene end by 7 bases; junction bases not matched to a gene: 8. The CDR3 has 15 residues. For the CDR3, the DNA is TGCAGTGCTAGAGATTTCCAGGGGGCCCGAAATGAGCAGTTCTTC. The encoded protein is CSARDFQGARNEQFF.

The CDR3 sequence: CASSTGQGQSSPLHF. The CDR3 region has the DNA TGTGCCAGCAGCACAGGACAGGGCCAGAGTTCACCCCTCCACTTT. The chain recombines TRBV9 with TRBJ1-6; 8 bases are a match to TRBD1. Losses at the gene ends were 4 bases for V and 9 bases for J; bases not matched to a gene: 9. CDR3 length: 15 amino acids. The germline CDR1 and CDR2 sequences are SGDLS and YYNGEE.

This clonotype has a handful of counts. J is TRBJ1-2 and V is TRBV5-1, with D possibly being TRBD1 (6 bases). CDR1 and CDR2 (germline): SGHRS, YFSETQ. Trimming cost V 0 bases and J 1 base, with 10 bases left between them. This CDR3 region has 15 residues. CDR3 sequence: CASSLEGGYNYGYTF. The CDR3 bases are TGCGCCAGCAGCTTGGAGGGGGGTTATAACTATGGCTACACCTTC.

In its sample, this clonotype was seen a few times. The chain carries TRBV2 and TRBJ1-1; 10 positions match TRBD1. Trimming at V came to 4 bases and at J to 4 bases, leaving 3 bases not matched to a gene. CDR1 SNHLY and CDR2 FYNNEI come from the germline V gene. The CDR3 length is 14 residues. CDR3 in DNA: TGTGCCAGCAGTGGCCGGGACAGGGGCACTGAAGCTTTCTTT. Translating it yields CASSGRDRGTEAFF. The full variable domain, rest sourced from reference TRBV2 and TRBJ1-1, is EPEVTQTPSHQVTQMGQEVILRCVPISNHLYFYWYRQILGQKVEFLVSFYNNEISEKSEIFDDQFSVERPDGSNFTLKIRSTKLEDSAMYFCASSGRDRGTEAFFGQGTRLTVV.

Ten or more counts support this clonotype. The CDR3 DNA is TGCAGTGCTAGAGATACCAGCGGGAGAGGCTCCTACAATGAGCAGTTCTTC. It encodes CSARDTSGRGSYNEQFF. The rearrangement joins TRBV20-1 to TRBJ2-1; 8 bases are a match to TRBD2. The trim removed 0 bases at V and 0 bases at J, leaving 7 bases unmatched. This CDR3 has 17 residues. Germline loops: CDR1 DFQATT, CDR2 SNEGSKA (reference sequence).

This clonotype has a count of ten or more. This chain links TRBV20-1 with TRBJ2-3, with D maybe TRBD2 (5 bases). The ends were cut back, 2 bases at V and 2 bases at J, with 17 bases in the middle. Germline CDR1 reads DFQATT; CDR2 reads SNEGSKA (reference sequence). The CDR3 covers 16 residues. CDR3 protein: CSARSRLGLTTDTQYF. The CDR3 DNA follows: TGCAGTGCTAGAAGCCGGCTAGGACTGACCACAGATACGCAGTATTTT.

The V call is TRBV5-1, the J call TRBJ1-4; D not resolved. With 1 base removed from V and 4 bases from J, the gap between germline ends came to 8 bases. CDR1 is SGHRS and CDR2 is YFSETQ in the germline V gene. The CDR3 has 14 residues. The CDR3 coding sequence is TGCGCCAGCAGCTTGACCAGCGATAATGAAAAACTGTTTTTT. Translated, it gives CASSLTSDNEKLFF.

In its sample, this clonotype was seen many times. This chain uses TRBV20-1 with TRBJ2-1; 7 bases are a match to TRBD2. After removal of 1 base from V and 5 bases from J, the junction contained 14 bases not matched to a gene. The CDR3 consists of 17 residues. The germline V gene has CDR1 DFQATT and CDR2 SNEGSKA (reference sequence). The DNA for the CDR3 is TGCAGTGCTAGAGGGGTAACGTCGGGACTACGAAACAATGAGCAGTTCTTC. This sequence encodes CSARGVTSGLRNNEQFF.

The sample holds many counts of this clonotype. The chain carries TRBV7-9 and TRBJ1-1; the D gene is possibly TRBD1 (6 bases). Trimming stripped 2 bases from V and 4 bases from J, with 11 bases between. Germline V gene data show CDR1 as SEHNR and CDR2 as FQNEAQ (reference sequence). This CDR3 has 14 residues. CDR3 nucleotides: TGTGCCAGCAGCTTAAACAGGGTCGGCACTGAAGCTTTCTTT. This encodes CASSLNRVGTEAFF.

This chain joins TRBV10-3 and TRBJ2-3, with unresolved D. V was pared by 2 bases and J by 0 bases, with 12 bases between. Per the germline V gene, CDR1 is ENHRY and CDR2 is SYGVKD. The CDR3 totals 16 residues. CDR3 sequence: CAISERPASSTDTQYF. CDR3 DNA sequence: TGTGCCATCAGTGAGAGGCCCGCTTCTAGCACAGATACGCAGTATTTT.

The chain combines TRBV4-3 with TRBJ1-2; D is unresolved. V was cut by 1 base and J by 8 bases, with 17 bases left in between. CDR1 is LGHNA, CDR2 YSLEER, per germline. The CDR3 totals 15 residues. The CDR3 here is CASSQGTLRGRGYTF. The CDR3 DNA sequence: TGCGCCAGCAGCCAAGGGACCCTCCGGGGAAGGGGCTACACCTTC.

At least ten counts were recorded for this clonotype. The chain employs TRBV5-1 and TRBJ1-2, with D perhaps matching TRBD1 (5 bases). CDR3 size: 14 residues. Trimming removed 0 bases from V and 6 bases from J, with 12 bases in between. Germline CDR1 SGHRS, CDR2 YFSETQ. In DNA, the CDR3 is TGCGCCAGCAGCTTGGAGGGGATGGACCATGGCTACACCTTC. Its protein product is CASSLEGMDHGYTF.

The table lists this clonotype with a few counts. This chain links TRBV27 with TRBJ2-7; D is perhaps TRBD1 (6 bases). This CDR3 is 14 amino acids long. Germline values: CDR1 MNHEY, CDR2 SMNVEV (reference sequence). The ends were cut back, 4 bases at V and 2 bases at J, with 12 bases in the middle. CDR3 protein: CASSYRQAAYEQYF. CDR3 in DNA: TGTGCCAGCAGTTACCGACAGGCGGCCTACGAGCAGTACTTC.

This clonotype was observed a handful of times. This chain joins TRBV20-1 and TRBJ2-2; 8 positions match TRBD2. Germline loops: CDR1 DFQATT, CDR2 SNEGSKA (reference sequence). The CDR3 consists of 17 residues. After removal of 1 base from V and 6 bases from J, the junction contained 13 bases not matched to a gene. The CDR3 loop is CSARVPLGTRGSGELFF. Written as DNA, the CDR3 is TGCAGTGCTAGAGTCCCCCTTGGGACTAGGGGTTCCGGGGAGCTGTTTTTT.

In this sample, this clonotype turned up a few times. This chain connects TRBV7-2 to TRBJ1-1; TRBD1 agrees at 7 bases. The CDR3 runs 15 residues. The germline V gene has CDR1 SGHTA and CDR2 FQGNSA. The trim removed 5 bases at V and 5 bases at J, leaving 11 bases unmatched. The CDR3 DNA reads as TGTGCCAGCAGCCAGGGGATAGGGGGCTGGACTGAAGCTTTCTTT. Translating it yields CASSQGIGGWTEAFF.

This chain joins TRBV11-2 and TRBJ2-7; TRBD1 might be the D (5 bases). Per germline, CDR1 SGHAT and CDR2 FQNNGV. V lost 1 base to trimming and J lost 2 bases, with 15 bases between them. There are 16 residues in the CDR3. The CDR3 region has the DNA TGTGCCAGCAGCTTAGGTGGGGCGAGCCTTCCCTACGAGCAGTACTTC. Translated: CASSLGGASLPYEQYF.

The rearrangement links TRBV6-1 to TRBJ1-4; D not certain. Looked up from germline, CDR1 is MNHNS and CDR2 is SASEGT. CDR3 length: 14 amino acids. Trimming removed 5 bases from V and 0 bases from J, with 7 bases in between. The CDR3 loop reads CASSPMATNEKLFF. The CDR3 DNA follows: TGTGCCAGCAGTCCCATGGCAACTAATGAAAAACTGTTTTTT.

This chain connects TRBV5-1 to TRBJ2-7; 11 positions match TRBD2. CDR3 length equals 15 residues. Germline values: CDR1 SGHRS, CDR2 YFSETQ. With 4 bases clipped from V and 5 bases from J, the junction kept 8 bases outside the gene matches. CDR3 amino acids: CASSPLAGGPHEQYF. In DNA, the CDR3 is TGCGCCAGCAGCCCGTTAGCGGGAGGGCCCCACGAGCAGTACTTC.

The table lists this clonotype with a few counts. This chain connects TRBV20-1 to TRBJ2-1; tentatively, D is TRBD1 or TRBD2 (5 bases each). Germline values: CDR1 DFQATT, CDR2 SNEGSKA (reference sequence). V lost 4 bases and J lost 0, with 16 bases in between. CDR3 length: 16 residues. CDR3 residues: CSANGRGPSSYNEQFF. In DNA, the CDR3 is TGCAGTGCTAACGGCCGGGGCCCCAGCTCCTACAATGAGCAGTTCTTC.

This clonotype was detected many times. CDR3 amino acids: CAISGWDALSYGYTF. CDR3 sequence (DNA): TGTGCCATCAGTGGGTGGGACGCCTTATCCTATGGCTACACCTTC. The chain links TRBV10-3 to TRBJ1-2, with a weak D call TRBD1 (5 bases). The V end was cut by 4 bases, the J end by 4 bases, with 16 bases between. The germline CDR1 and CDR2 sequences are ENHRY and SYGVKD. The CDR3 sequence is 15 residues long.

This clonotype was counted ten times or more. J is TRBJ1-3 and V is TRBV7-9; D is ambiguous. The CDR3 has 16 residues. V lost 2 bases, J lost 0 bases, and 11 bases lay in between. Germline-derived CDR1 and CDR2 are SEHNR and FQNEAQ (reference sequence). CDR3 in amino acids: CASSLPEKSSGNTIYF. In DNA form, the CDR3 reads TGTGCCAGCAGCTTACCAGAAAAGAGCTCTGGAAACACCATATATTTT.